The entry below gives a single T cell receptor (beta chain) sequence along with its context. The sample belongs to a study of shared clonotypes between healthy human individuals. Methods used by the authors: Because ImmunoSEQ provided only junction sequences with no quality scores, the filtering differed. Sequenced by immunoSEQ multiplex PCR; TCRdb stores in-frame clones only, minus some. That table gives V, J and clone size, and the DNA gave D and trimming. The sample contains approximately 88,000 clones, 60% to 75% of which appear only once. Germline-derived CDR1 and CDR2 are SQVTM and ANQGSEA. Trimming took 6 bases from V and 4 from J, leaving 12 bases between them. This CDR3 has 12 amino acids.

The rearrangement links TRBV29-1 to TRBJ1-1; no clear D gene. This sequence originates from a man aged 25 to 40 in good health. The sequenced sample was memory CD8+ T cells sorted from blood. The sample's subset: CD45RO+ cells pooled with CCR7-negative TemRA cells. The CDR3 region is CSVGPMGTEAFF. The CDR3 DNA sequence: TGCAGCGTCGGACCAATGGGCACTGAAGCTTTCTTT.